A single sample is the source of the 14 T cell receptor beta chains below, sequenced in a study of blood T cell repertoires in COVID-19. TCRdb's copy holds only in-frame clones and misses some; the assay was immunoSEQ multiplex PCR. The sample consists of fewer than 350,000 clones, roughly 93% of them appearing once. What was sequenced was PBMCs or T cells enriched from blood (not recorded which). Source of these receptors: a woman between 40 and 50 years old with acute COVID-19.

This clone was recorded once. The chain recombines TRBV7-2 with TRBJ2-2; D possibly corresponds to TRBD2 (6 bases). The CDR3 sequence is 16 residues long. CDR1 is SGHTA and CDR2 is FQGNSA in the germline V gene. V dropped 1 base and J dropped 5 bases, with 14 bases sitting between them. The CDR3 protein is CASSLVGSGATGELFF. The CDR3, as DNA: TGTGCCAGCAGCTTAGTCGGTAGCGGCGCTACCGGGGAGCTGTTTTTT.

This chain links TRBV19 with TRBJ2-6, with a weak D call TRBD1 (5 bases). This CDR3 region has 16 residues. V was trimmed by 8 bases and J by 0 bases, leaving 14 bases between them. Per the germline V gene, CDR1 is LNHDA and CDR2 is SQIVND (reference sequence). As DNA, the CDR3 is TGTGCCAGTGATAGGGGTCGTACCTCTGGGGCCAACGTCCTGACTTTC. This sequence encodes CASDRGRTSGANVLTF.

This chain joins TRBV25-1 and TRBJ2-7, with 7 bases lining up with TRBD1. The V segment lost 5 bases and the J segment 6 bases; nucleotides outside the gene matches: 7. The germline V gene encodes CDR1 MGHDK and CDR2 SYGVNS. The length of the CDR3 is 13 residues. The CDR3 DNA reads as TGTGCCAGCAGTCTCACAGGGGTCTTCGAGCAGTACTTC. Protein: CASSLTGVFEQYF.

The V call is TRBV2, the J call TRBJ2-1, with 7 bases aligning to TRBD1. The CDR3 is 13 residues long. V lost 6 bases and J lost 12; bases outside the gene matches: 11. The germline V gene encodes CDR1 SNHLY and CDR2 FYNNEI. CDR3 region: CASSQGGNSRQFF. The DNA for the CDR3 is TGTGCCAGCAGCCAAGGGGGCAATTCAAGGCAGTTCTTC.

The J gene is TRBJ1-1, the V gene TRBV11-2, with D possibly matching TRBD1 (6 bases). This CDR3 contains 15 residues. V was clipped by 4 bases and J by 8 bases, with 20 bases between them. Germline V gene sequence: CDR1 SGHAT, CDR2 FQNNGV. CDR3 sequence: CASSSRGGKVGEAFF. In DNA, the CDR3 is TGTGCCAGCAGCTCTAGAGGGGGTAAGGTGGGCGAAGCTTTCTTT.

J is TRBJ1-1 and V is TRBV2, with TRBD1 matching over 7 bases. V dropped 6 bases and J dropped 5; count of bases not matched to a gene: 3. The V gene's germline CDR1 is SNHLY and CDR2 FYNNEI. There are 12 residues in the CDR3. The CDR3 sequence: CASRAGGTEAFF. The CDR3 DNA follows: TGTGCCAGCAGGGCAGGGGGGACTGAAGCTTTCTTT.

The CDR3 sequence is CASRPGQQHYVEKLFF. The CDR3 DNA reads as TGCGCCAGCAGACCGGGACAGCAACATTACGTCGAAAAACTGTTTTTT. J is TRBJ1-4 and V is TRBV5-1, with 7 bases lining up with TRBD1. J gave up 8 bases and V 5 bases, and 15 bases lay outside the gene matches. CDR3 length equals 16 residues. The V gene's germline CDR1 is SGHRS and CDR2 YFSETQ. The variable domain in full, completed from reference TRBV5-1 and TRBJ1-4, reads KAGVTQTPRYLIKTRGQQVTLSCSPISGHRSVSWYQQTPGQGLQFLFEYFSETQRNKGNFPGRFSGRQFSNSRSEMNVSTLELGDSALYLCASRPGQQHYVEKLFFGSGTQLSVL.

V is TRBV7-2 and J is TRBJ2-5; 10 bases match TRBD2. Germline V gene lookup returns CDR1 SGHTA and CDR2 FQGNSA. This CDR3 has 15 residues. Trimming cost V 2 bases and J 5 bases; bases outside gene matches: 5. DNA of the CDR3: TGTGCCAGCAGCTTACTAGCGGGGGCAGGGGAGACCCAGTACTTC. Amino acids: CASSLLAGAGETQYF.

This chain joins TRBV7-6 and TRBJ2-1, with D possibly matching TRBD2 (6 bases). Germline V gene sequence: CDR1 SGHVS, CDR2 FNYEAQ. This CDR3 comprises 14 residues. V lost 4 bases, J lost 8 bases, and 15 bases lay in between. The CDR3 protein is CASSSLGGIYEQFF. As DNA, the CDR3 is TGTGCCAGCAGCTCCCTTGGGGGGATCTATGAGCAGTTCTTC. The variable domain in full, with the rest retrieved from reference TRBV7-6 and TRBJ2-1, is GAGVSQSPRYKVTKRGQDVALRCDPISGHVSLYWYRQALGQGPEFLTYFNYEAQQDKSGLPNDRFSAERPEGSISTLTIQRTEQRDSAMYRCASSSLGGIYEQFFGPGTRLTVL.

Written as DNA, the CDR3 is TGCAGCCTTACTGGACAGACAGAGACCCAGTACTTC. This codes for CSLTGQTETQYF. The V call is TRBV29-1, the J call TRBJ2-5, with D maybe TRBD1 (6 bases). Trimming removed 8 bases at V and 4 bases at J, with 14 bases between. Germline values: CDR1 SQVTM, CDR2 ANQGSEA. The CDR3 is 12 residues long.

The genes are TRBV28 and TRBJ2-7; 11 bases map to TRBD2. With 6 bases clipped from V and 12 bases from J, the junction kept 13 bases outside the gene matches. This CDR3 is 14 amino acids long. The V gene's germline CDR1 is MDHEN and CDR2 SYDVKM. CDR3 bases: TGTGCCAGCAGCCGAACTAGCGGGGGAACCGTTGGGTACTTC. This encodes CASSRTSGGTVGYF. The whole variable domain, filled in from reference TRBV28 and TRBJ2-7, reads DVKVTQSSRYLVKRTGEKVFLECVQDMDHENMFWYRQDPGLGLRLIYFSYDVKMKEKGDIPEGYSVSREKKERFSLILESASTNQTSMYLCASSRTSGGTVGYFGPGTRLTVT.

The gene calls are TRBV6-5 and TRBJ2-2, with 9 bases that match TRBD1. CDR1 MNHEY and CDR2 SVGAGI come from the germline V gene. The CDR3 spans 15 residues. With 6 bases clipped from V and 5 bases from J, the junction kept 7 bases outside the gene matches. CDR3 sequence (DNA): TGTGCCAGCAGCCTGGACAGGGGATTTACCGGGGAGCTGTTTTTT. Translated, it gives CASSLDRGFTGELFF.

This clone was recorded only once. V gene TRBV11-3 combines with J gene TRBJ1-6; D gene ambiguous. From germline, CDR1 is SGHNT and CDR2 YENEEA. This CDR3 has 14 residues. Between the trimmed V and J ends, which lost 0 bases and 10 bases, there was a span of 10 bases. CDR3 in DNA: TGTGCCAGCAGCTTAGAGGGTCGGGGATCACCCCTCCACTTT. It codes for CASSLEGRGSPLHF.

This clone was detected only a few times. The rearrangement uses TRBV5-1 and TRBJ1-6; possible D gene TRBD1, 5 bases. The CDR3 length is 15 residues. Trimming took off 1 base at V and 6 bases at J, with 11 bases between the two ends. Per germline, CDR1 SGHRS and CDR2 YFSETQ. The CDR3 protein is CASSLSGNSNSPLHF. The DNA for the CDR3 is TGCGCCAGCAGCTTGTCAGGGAATTCTAATTCACCCCTCCACTTT.